The 32 T cell receptor beta chains below come from one sample, sequenced in a study of blood T cell repertoires in COVID-19. Here immunoSEQ multiplex PCR was the method, and the copy in TCRdb shows in-frame clones only, minus some. The sample yields about 200,000 clones, approximately 84% seen once. The sample was peripheral blood. Receptor source: a man aged 50-59 years with acute or convalescent COVID-19.

DNA for the CDR3: TGTGCCAGCTCAGGCCAGGTGAACACTGAAGCTTTCTTT. The encoded protein is CASSGQVNTEAFF. This chain joins TRBV18 and TRBJ1-1; D is uncertain. Germline V lookup: CDR1 KGHSH, CDR2 LQKENI. V dropped 5 bases and J dropped 0 bases, with 7 bases sitting between them. The length of the CDR3 is 13 residues.

As to this clone: This CDR3 is also generated by other DNA sequences in the sample. The J gene is TRBJ2-1, the V gene TRBV10-1; D is perhaps TRBD1 (6 bases). The V gene lost 3 bases and the J gene lost 1 base, with 7 bases spanning the gap. The CDR3 totals 14 residues. Germline V gene data show CDR1 as WNHNN and CDR2 as SYGVQD (reference sequence). The CDR3, as DNA: TGCGCCAGCAGTGAAGGGGGTTCCTACAATGAGCAGTTCTTC. It yields the protein CASSEGGSYNEQFF.

This clone was seen once. The gene calls are TRBV29-1 and TRBJ1-2; 7 nucleotides align to TRBD1. This CDR3 is built from 13 residues. In germline, CDR1 is SQVTM, CDR2 ANQGSEA. J was trimmed by 1 base and V by 4 bases; bases with no gene match: 3. Written as DNA, the CDR3 is TGCAGCGTTGGAGGGGGCGTTAACTATGGCTACACCTTC. Encoded protein: CSVGGGVNYGYTF. Complete variable domain (other parts from reference TRBV29-1 and TRBJ1-2): SAVISQKPSRDICQRGTSLTIQCQVDSQVTMMFWYRQQPGQSLTLIATANQGSEATYESGFVIDKFPISRPNLTFSTLTVSNMSPEDSSIYLCSVGGGVNYGYTFGSGTRLTVV.

In this sample, this clone turned up once. The chain carries TRBV6-5 and TRBJ1-2, with D tentatively TRBD1 (5 bases). The CDR3 has 15 amino acids. Deletions cut 5 bases from V and 7 bases from J, with 20 bases between. CDR1 and CDR2 from the germline V gene are MNHEY and SVGAGI. CDR3 in amino acids: CASSPRAGGLAGYTF. For the CDR3, the DNA is TGTGCCAGCAGTCCACGGGCCGGGGGGTTGGCTGGCTACACCTTC.

V usage is TRBV15 and J usage is TRBJ1-2; maybe TRBD1 (6 bases). The CDR3 totals 15 residues. Germline V gene lookup returns CDR1 LNHNV and CDR2 YYDKDF (reference sequence). V gave up 5 bases and J gave up 2 bases, with 15 bases separating them. The chain's CDR3 is CATSFSSTGNYGYTF. CDR3 nucleotides: TGTGCCACCAGCTTCTCATCGACAGGCAACTATGGCTACACCTTC.

The chain employs TRBV6-1 and TRBJ1-5; 10 bases are a match to TRBD1. Germline loops: CDR1 MNHNS, CDR2 SASEGT. The CDR3 spans 18 residues. V lost 3 bases and J lost 2; bases outside the gene matches: 10. Here the CDR3 DNA reads TGTGCCAGCAGTGAGGGGACAGGGGAATTTTACGGCAATCAGCCCCAGCATTTT. Protein sequence: CASSEGTGEFYGNQPQHF.

The V call is TRBV30, the J call TRBJ1-6, with D unresolved. CDR3 length: 13 residues. In germline, CDR1 is GTSNPN, CDR2 SVGIG (reference sequence). The germline V and J ends were trimmed by 3 bases and 7 bases, with 10 bases remaining between them. The CDR3 reads CAWSDSANSPLHF. CDR3 bases: TGTGCCTGGAGCGATTCAGCGAATTCACCCCTCCACTTT.

The rearrangement links TRBV5-4 to TRBJ2-1; TRBD1 agrees at 8 bases. V was clipped by 1 base and J by 9 bases; unmatched bases: 6. Germline V gene lookup returns CDR1 SGHNT and CDR2 YYREEE (reference sequence). The CDR3 has 14 amino acids. Written as DNA, the CDR3 is TGTGCCAGCAGCTTGACGACAGGGGCCGGTGAGCAGTTCTTC. Residues: CASSLTTGAGEQFF.

The chain employs TRBV7-8 and TRBJ2-7; possible D gene TRBD1, 6 bases. The CDR3 spans 14 residues. The V end was cut by 5 bases, the J end by 3 bases, with 14 bases between. The germline CDR1 and CDR2 sequences are SGHVS and FQNEAQ. DNA of the CDR3: TGTGCCAGCAGCCCACGGACAGCAGACTACGAGCAGTACTTC. This gives the protein CASSPRTADYEQYF.

This clone was observed a handful of times. The chain combines TRBV6-5 with TRBJ1-2; D may be TRBD1 (5 bases). There are 15 residues in the CDR3. The V end was cut by 7 bases, the J end by 0 bases, with 15 bases between. Germline CDR1 is MNHEY and CDR2 is SVGAGI. The CDR3 nucleotides are TGTGCCAGCACCGAAGGGGCAGCTCCTAACTATGGCTACACCTTC. This gives the protein CASTEGAAPNYGYTF.

The CDR3 here is CASSQGSGYGYTF. The CDR3 coding sequence is TGTGCCAGCAGCCAAGGGTCGGGCTATGGCTACACCTTC. The rearrangement uses TRBV14 and TRBJ1-2; no firm D call. The V gene's germline CDR1 is SGHDN and CDR2 FVKESK. Trimming took off 1 base at V and 4 bases at J, with 7 bases between the two ends. This CDR3 has 13 residues.

The chain recombines TRBV6-5 with TRBJ1-2, with 9 bases lining up with TRBD1. The CDR3 contains 14 residues. V was pared by 8 bases and J by 7 bases, with 11 bases of the junction left unmatched. Germline V lookup: CDR1 MNHEY, CDR2 SVGAGI. DNA for the CDR3: TGTGCCAGCGTCTTGTTACAGGGGGCCGCTGGCTACACCTTC. It codes for CASVLLQGAAGYTF.

The rearrangement joins TRBV10-1 to TRBJ2-5, with D possibly TRBD2 on 5 matching bases. This CDR3 contains 17 residues. Germline loops: CDR1 WNHNN, CDR2 SYGVQD (reference sequence). Between the trimmed V and J ends, which lost 0 bases and 2 bases, there was a span of 16 bases. The CDR3 bases are TGCGCCAGCAGTGAGTCGCGGAGGTCCATCCGGCAAGAGACCCAGTACTTC. This sequence encodes CASSESRRSIRQETQYF.

This chain uses TRBV5-1 with TRBJ2-7; D remains unclear. Trimming stripped 1 base from V and 1 base from J, with 15 bases between. The CDR3 covers 16 residues. Germline V lookup: CDR1 SGHRS, CDR2 YFSETQ. For the CDR3, the DNA is TGCGCCAGCAGCTTGTCGGCAGGTTCTGGGTCCTACGAGCAGTACTTC. Protein: CASSLSAGSGSYEQYF.

The chain joins TRBV5-1 to TRBJ2-1; D gene uncertain. Germline lookup yields CDR1 SGHRS and CDR2 YFSETQ. V was cut by 5 bases and J by 2 bases, with 11 bases left in between. The CDR3 spans 14 residues. The CDR3 loop reads CASSPSGTYNEQFF. The DNA for the CDR3 is TGCGCCAGCAGTCCTAGTGGCACCTACAATGAGCAGTTCTTC.

This sequence joins TRBV6-5 and TRBJ1-2, with a possible D match to TRBD1 (5 bases). Deletions cut 6 bases from V and 3 bases from J, with 14 bases between. This CDR3 spans 14 amino acids. Germline CDR1 reads MNHEY; CDR2 reads SVGAGI. The CDR3 DNA sequence: TGTGCCAGCAGAAACCGGCAGGGCGACTATGGCTACACCTTC. It specifies CASRNRQGDYGYTF.

The V gene is TRBV16, the J gene TRBJ1-4; unclear D gene. CDR3 length: 15 amino acids. Deletions cut 0 bases from V and 4 bases from J, with 9 bases between. The germline CDR1 and CDR2 sequences are KGHSY and FQNENV. CDR3 in amino acids: CASSQSAVFNEKLFF. The CDR3, as DNA: TGTGCCAGCAGCCAATCGGCGGTTTTTAATGAAAAACTGTTTTTT.

The gene calls are TRBV3-1 (or the pseudogene TRBV3-2) and TRBJ1-2; 9 bases match TRBD1. Losses at the gene ends were 7 bases for V and 7 bases for J; bases not matched to a gene: 13. The CDR3 has 15 residues. The germline CDR1 and CDR2 sequences are LGHDT and YNNKEL (reference sequence). In DNA, the CDR3 is TGTGCCAGCACCCGGACCGGGACAGGGATTGGTGGCTACACCTTC. It specifies CASTRTGTGIGGYTF.

The chain carries TRBV15 and TRBJ1-5, with 7 bases matching TRBD1. CDR1 is LNHNV, CDR2 YYDKDF, per germline (reference sequence). The CDR3 totals 14 residues. V shed 6 bases and J 2 bases; nucleotides not matched to a gene: 4. In nucleotides, the CDR3 is TGTGCCACCAGTTATACAGGGGGCAATCAGCCCCAGCATTTT. Residues: CATSYTGGNQPQHF.

This rearrangement joins TRBV19 to TRBJ1-1, with a tentative D call TRBD1 (5 bases). Trimming cost V 5 bases and J 1 base, with 8 bases left between them. This CDR3 has 13 amino acids. CDR1 LNHDA and CDR2 SQIVND come from the germline V gene (reference sequence). The CDR3 sequence: CASSLDRNTEAFF. Written as DNA, the CDR3 is TGTGCCAGTAGTCTCGACAGGAACACTGAAGCTTTCTTT.

The V and J genes are TRBV20-1 and TRBJ1-1, with unresolved D. Germline V lookup: CDR1 DFQATT, CDR2 SNEGSKA (reference sequence). The V gene lost 3 bases and the J gene lost 6 bases, with 8 bases spanning the gap. This CDR3 has 11 amino acids. CDR3 coding DNA: TGCAGTGCTAGTTCGTATTCTGAAGCTTTCTTT. This translates into CSASSYSEAFF.

The chain joins TRBV5-5 to TRBJ2-7, with 8 bases aligning to TRBD1. Per germline, CDR1 SGHKS and CDR2 YYEKEE (reference sequence). The CDR3 runs 15 residues. The trim removed 0 bases at V and 6 bases at J, leaving 8 bases unmatched. The DNA of the CDR3 is TGTGCCAGCAGCTTGGTTCGGACAGGGTATGCCGAGCAGTACTTC. Translating it yields CASSLVRTGYAEQYF.

This chain links TRBV11-2 with TRBJ1-2, with D hard to call. The germline V gene has CDR1 SGHAT and CDR2 FQNNGV. Trimming cost V 0 bases and J 4 bases, with 12 bases left between them. CDR3 size: 15 residues. The CDR3 bases are TGTGCCAGCAGCTTAGATCATCACACCCTCTATGGCTACACCTTC. This gives the protein CASSLDHHTLYGYTF.

The CDR3 loop reads CASSLSGGPFNEQFF. The CDR3 bases are TGCGCCAGCAGCTTGAGTGGAGGGCCCTTCAATGAGCAGTTCTTC. This chain connects TRBV5-1 to TRBJ2-1; D possibly corresponds to TRBD2 (6 bases). The CDR3 sequence is 15 residues long. The germline V gene encodes CDR1 SGHRS and CDR2 YFSETQ. Trimming stripped 1 base from V and 6 bases from J, with 14 bases between.

The V call is TRBV11-3, the J call TRBJ2-5; possible D gene TRBD1, 6 bases. The CDR3 runs to 13 residues. Trimming took off 5 bases at V and 4 bases at J, with 11 bases between the two ends. CDR1 and CDR2 from the germline V gene are SGHNT and YENEEA. The CDR3 protein is CASSHEQGETQYF. As DNA, the CDR3 is TGTGCCAGCAGCCATGAACAGGGAGAGACCCAGTACTTC.

This chain links TRBV6-2 or TRBV6-3 with TRBJ1-4, with TRBD1 identical over 7 bases. Germline trimming cut 2 bases from V and 4 bases from J; bases unmatched to any gene: 4. This CDR3 region has 15 residues. Germline CDR1 is MNHEY and CDR2 is SVGEGT. CDR3: CASSYQQGNNEKLFF. In DNA, the CDR3 is TGTGCCAGCAGTTACCAACAGGGGAATAATGAAAAACTGTTTTTT.

The chain uses TRBV10-3 and TRBJ1-3; no clear D. V was pared by 5 bases and J by 4 bases, with 15 bases between. Germline values: CDR1 ENHRY, CDR2 SYGVKD. The CDR3 has 15 residues. As DNA, the CDR3 is TGTGCCATCAGTCCGACTACAGACTTCGGAAACACCATATATTTT. Its protein product is CAISPTTDFGNTIYF.

The rearrangement joins TRBV5-1 to TRBJ1-1; 7 bases map to TRBD1. CDR1 and CDR2 from the germline V gene are SGHRS and YFSETQ. V lost 4 bases, J lost 3 bases, and 6 bases stayed unmatched. The CDR3 loop spans 14 amino acids. DNA of the CDR3: TGCGCCAGCAGCCGGGGACAGACGGACACTGAAGCTTTCTTT. It encodes CASSRGQTDTEAFF.

The J gene is TRBJ2-7, the V gene TRBV18; D perhaps matches TRBD2 (6 bases). The ends were cut back, 5 bases at V and 9 bases at J, with 29 bases in the middle. Germline loops: CDR1 KGHSH, CDR2 LQKENI. The CDR3 runs 17 residues. CDR3 in DNA: TGTGCCAGCTCATTACAAGGGAGGCGTGTTCGCCGGTTGGCGCAGTACTTC. Translation gives CASSLQGRRVRRLAQYF.

The V and J genes are TRBV4-1 and TRBJ1-4; D is undetermined. Germline CDR1 and CDR2: MGHRA and YSYEKL. The CDR3 length is 16 residues. V gave up 0 bases and J gave up 0 bases, with 8 bases separating them. CDR3 nucleotide sequence: TGCGCCAGCAGCCAAGATTGGTTAGCAACTAATGAAAAACTGTTTTTT. It codes for CASSQDWLATNEKLFF.

This clone was detected once. V usage is TRBV7-2 and J usage is TRBJ1-6, with 7 bases identical to TRBD1. This CDR3 comprises 18 residues. CDR1 SGHTA and CDR2 FQGNSA come from the germline V gene. Trimming cost V 3 bases and J 5 bases; bases outside gene matches: 13. CDR3 nucleotide sequence: TGTGCCAGCAGCTTTAGGACAGGCATATGGGAAGATAATTCACCCCTCCACTTT. Residues: CASSFRTGIWEDNSPLHF.

The chain links TRBV5-4 to TRBJ1-2; D is unclear. CDR3 size: 13 residues. V was clipped by 4 bases and J by 2 bases, with 9 bases between them. Germline loops: CDR1 SGHNT, CDR2 YYREEE (reference sequence). Here the CDR3 reads CASSVDWNYGYTF. In DNA, the CDR3 is TGTGCCAGCAGCGTGGACTGGAACTATGGCTACACCTTC. Variable domain in full (rest from reference TRBV5-4 and TRBJ1-2): ETGVTQSPTHLIKTRGQQVTLRCSSQSGHNTVSWYQQALGQGPQFIFQYYREEENGRGNFPPRFSGLQFPNYSSELNVNALELDDSALYLCASSVDWNYGYTFGSGTRLTVV.